This T cell receptor beta chain emerged from a study of blood T cell repertoires in COVID-19. Study information: PBMCs, B-cell-depleted T cells, or T cells provided the cDNA or gDNA that made up the material.

Data came from immunoSEQ multiplex PCR; TCRdb stores just in-frame clones and leaves some out. The repertoire includes about 180,000 clones, 75% to 90% of them detected once, and 2.5% to 3.5% sits in the top ten. The sequence was collected from a man aged 55-75 years with acute or convalescent COVID-19. The sequencing sample was made of peripheral blood.

The CDR3 DNA sequence: TGTGCCAGTTCTTATCATCGGGGCTACACCTTC. This encodes CASSYHRGYTF. This rearrangement joins TRBV19 to TRBJ1-2; D is unresolved. CDR1 is LNHDA, CDR2 SQIVND, per germline (reference sequence). The CDR3 length is 11 residues. V was shortened by 8 bases and J by 8 bases, with 12 bases between the two germline ends.